The rows below give T cell receptor beta chains drawn from one sample of a study of CD8+ T cells in alopecia areata. The data were produced by immunoSEQ multiplex PCR, yet TCRdb's version contains in-frame clones alone and is incomplete. In the table there are 110,000 to 150,000 clones, about three fifths of which are singletons. The sample consisted of CD4+ T cells sorted from blood, taken at week 0. The receptors here all came from a human donor with alopecia areata. The CDR3 runs from the conserved cysteine through the conserved F or W. A D gene is named only where the DNA matches it firmly. Size is omitted from some rows. Given values are once, few, many or a class for expanded clones.

clone_size j_call v_call d_call cdr3_aa cdr3_nt
. TRBJ2-7 TRBV5-1 TRBD1 CASSLSGTGGESYEQYF TGCGCCAGCAGCTTATCCGGGACAGGGGGCGAAAGTTACGAGCAGTACTTC
. TRBJ1-2 TRBV7-2 TRBD1 CASSTQGANGYTF TGTGCCAGCAGCACACAGGGGGCTAATGGCTACACCTTC
. TRBJ2-7 TRBV7-9 . CASSSGAATAYEQYF TGTGCCAGCAGCTCGGGGGCGGCGACAGCCTACGAGCAGTACTTC
. TRBJ1-5 TRBV30 . CAWSVSDDQPQHF TGTGCCTGGAGCGTTTCCGATGATCAGCCCCAGCATTTT
. TRBJ1-1 TRBV5-1 . CASSSETRSSEAFF TGCGCCAGCAGCTCCGAGACCCGAAGCTCTGAAGCTTTCTTT
. TRBJ2-7 TRBV4-2 . CASSQDTYEQYF TGTGCCAGCAGCCAAGACACTTACGAGCAGTACTTC
. TRBJ2-3 TRBV2 . CAGLGVFATDTQYF TGTGCCGGTTTGGGGGTATTTGCCACAGATACGCAGTATTTT
. TRBJ2-7 TRBV6-5 TRBD1 CASSYSGQSSYEQYF TGTGCCAGCAGTTACTCGGGACAGAGCTCCTACGAGCAGTACTTC
many TRBJ2-7 TRBV7-2 . CASSFGNSYEQYF TGTGCCAGCAGCTTTGGGAACTCCTACGAGCAGTACTTC
once TRBJ1-1 TRBV5-1 . CASSLGGIEAFF TGCGCCAGCAGCTTGGGAGGTATTGAAGCTTTCTTT
once TRBJ2-5 TRBV5-1 TRBD1 CASSLGQGLETQYF TGCGCCAGCAGCCTGGGACAGGGATTGGAGACCCAGTACTTC
. TRBJ1-1 TRBV19 . CASSSRDKAFF TGTGCCAGTAGTAGCAGGGACAAAGCTTTCTTT
. TRBJ2-2 TRBV7-8 . CASSLSGELFF TGTGCCAGCAGCTTATCCGGGGAGCTGTTTTTT
. TRBJ2-5 TRBV18 TRBD1 CASSSQGRGETQYF TGTGCCAGCTCATCACAGGGGAGAGGGGAGACCCAGTACTTC
few TRBJ2-1 TRBV6-4 . CASNHEDSRPNEQFF TGTGCCAGCAATCATGAAGACTCCCGACCCAATGAGCAGTTCTTC
few TRBJ2-2 TRBV2 . CASSGQASGELFF TGTGCCAGCAGCGGACAAGCTTCGGGGGAGCTGTTTTTT
. TRBJ1-5 TRBV6-5 . CASSYDRRNQPQHF TGTGCCAGCAGTTACGACAGGAGAAATCAGCCCCAGCATTTT
. TRBJ1-1 TRBV5-1 . CASRSFDNTEAFF TGCGCCAGCCGCAGCTTTGACAACACTGAAGCTTTCTTT
. TRBJ2-7 TRBV7-9 TRBD1 CASSNDRGPPYEQYF TGTGCCAGCAGCAACGACAGGGGGCCCCCATACGAGCAGTACTTC
. TRBJ1-5 TRBV5-6 TRBD1 CASSLTVTGGGGNQPQHF TGTGCCAGCAGCCTAACGGTCACAGGGGGCGGAGGCAATCAGCCCCAGCATTTT
. TRBJ2-7 TRBV5-1 . CASSPGHRDSYEQYF TGCGCCAGCAGCCCGGGACACCGGGACTCCTACGAGCAGTACTTC
. TRBJ1-6 TRBV30 . CAWGLITGLYSPLHF TGTGCCTGGGGGCTGATAACAGGGCTCTATTCACCCCTCCACTTT
. TRBJ2-1 TRBV30 TRBD1 CALRGGQGYNEQFF TGTGCCTTGAGGGGGGGACAGGGCTACAATGAGCAGTTCTTC
few TRBJ1-6 TRBV4-2 TRBD1 CASSPGQGNSPLHF TGTGCCAGCAGCCCAGGACAGGGTAATTCACCCCTCCACTTT
. TRBJ1-5 TRBV29-1 TRBD1 CSVRTGAQPQHF TGCAGCGTCCGGACAGGGGCTCAGCCCCAGCATTTT
. TRBJ2-4 TRBV9 . CASSVPQPSIAKNIQYF TGTGCCAGCAGCGTCCCCCAACCCTCTATAGCCAAAAACATTCAGTACTTC
once TRBJ2-7 TRBV14 TRBD2 CASSQVAGGAGQYF TGTGCCAGCAGCCAAGTCGCGGGAGGGGCTGGGCAGTACTTC
. TRBJ2-5 TRBV7-6 . CASSLAYETQYF TGTGCCAGCAGCCTAGCGTACGAGACCCAGTACTTC
. TRBJ2-1 TRBV6-5 . CASSYDRYNEQFF TGTGCCAGCAGTTACGACAGGTACAATGAGCAGTTCTTC
. TRBJ2-2 TRBV29-1 TRBD2 CSDLRGIGELFF TGCAGCGATCTGCGGGGGATCGGGGAGCTGTTTTTT
. TRBJ2-6 TRBV5-4 . CASSLLLPSGANVLTF TGTGCCAGCAGCTTGTTACTGCCCTCTGGGGCCAACGTCCTGACTTTC
once TRBJ1-1 TRBV28 . CASSLGDTEAFF TGTGCCAGCAGTTTAGGTGACACTGAAGCTTTCTTT
. TRBJ2-7 TRBV15 . CATSRVARTLDYEQYF TGTGCCACCAGCAGGGTCGCCCGGACACTCGACTACGAGCAGTACTTC
. TRBJ2-7 TRBV7-9 . CASSLAGARVDEQYF TGTGCCAGCAGCTTAGCGGGGGCTCGTGTAGACGAGCAGTACTTC
. TRBJ2-5 TRBV14 TRBD1 CASSQGTGVETQYF TGTGCCAGCAGCCAAGGGACAGGGGTAGAGACCCAGTACTTC
. TRBJ1-2 TRBV4-2 . CASSQVLGGSYGYTF TGTGCCAGCAGCCAAGTCTTGGGGGGTAGCTATGGCTACACCTTC
few TRBJ2-2 TRBV7-2 . CASSSQFGELFF TGTGCCAGCAGCTCCCAGTTCGGGGAGCTGTTTTTT
. TRBJ1-2 TRBV30 TRBD1 CAWSANRGGYGYTF TGTGCCTGGAGTGCCAACAGGGGAGGCTATGGCTACACCTTC
. TRBJ1-3 TRBV30 . CAWSRYRDHSGNTIYF TGTGCCTGGAGTAGATACCGGGACCACTCTGGAAACACCATATATTTT
. TRBJ2-3 TRBV7-2 . CASSRLSGVSTDTQYF TGTGCCAGCAGCCGCCTCTCGGGGGTAAGCACAGATACGCAGTATTTT
few TRBJ2-5 TRBV29-1 TRBD1 CSVALHGDREETQYF TGCAGCGTTGCCCTCCATGGGGACAGGGAAGAGACCCAGTACTTC
. TRBJ1-2 TRBV7-9 . CASSADRRGGYTF TGTGCCAGCAGCGCAGACAGGAGAGGTGGCTACACCTTC
. TRBJ1-1 TRBV30 . CAWSDANTEAFF TGTGCCTGGAGTGACGCGAACACTGAAGCTTTCTTT
. TRBJ1-1 TRBV27 . CASSFSLVGRTEAFF TGTGCCAGCAGTTTTTCTCTTGTCGGGCGGACTGAAGCTTTCTTT
. TRBJ1-2 TRBV18 . CASSPPRVNGYTF TGTGCCAGCTCACCACCCAGGGTGAATGGCTACACCTTC
once TRBJ1-6 TRBV25-1 . CASRGLSSPLHF TGTGCCAGCAGGGGTTTAAGTTCACCCCTCCACTTT
. TRBJ2-3 TRBV7-6 TRBD2 CASSLAGGVSLSSTDTQYF TGTGCCAGCAGCTTAGCCGGGGGGGTCTCACTCTCTAGCACAGATACGCAGTATTTT
few TRBJ2-3 TRBV5-6 TRBD1 CASSLRQGPDTQYF TGTGCCAGCAGCCTTAGACAGGGGCCAGATACGCAGTATTTT
once TRBJ2-7 TRBV6-1 . CASKWSVGSYEQYF TGTGCCAGCAAGTGGAGTGTTGGGTCCTACGAGCAGTACTTC